The 21 T cell receptor beta chains listed next were all sequenced from one sample in a study of T-cell memory formation after mild COVID-19. MiXCR, applied by TCRdb to the 5' RACE reads, yields one record per CDR3 protein. The sample holds about 350,000 distinct CDR3 sequences, around 15% seen once. Sequenced sample: PBMCs or a T cell subset sorted from them (not recorded which). The receptor source for this set is a man aged 18 to 29 who had mild COVID-19 (a few samples of this study predate the infection). Cell type and time point are not known.

The rearrangement uses TRBV12-3 or TRBV12-4 and TRBJ2-3; a possible D gene is TRBD1 (7 bases). The CDR3 has 15 amino acids. The V and J ends lost 6 bases and 1 base respectively, with 14 bases between them. CDR3 sequence: CASREGAEGTDTQYF. For the CDR3, the DNA is TGTGCCAGCAGGGAGGGGGCAGAAGGCACAGATACGCAGTATTTT.

The rearrangement joins TRBV11-1 to TRBJ1-2, with TRBD1 matching 8 bases. Trimming took 4 bases from V and 6 from J; bases not matched to a gene: 10. This CDR3 has 15 residues. Germline V gene sequence: CDR1 SGHAT, CDR2 FQDESV (reference sequence). The CDR3 DNA reads TGTGCCAGCAGCTCTATACCGACAGGGGAGGATGGCTACACCTTC. Its translation is CASSSIPTGEDGYTF.

This rearrangement joins TRBV7-9 to TRBJ1-1, with 8 nucleotides matching TRBD1. The V gene end was trimmed by 1 base and the J gene end by 7 bases; junction bases not matched to a gene: 8. This CDR3 comprises 15 residues. Germline V gene sequence: CDR1 SEHNR, CDR2 FQNEAQ (reference sequence). CDR3 DNA sequence: TGTGCCAGCAGCTTAGAGTCCCTCAGGGGGCGTGAAGCTTTCTTT. Residues: CASSLESLRGREAFF.

The chain is built from TRBV5-6 and TRBJ2-5; D remains unclear. Trimming shortened V by 0 bases and J by 2 bases, and 8 bases separated the two germline ends. Germline V gene sequence: CDR1 SGHDT, CDR2 YYEEEE. This CDR3 is 14 amino acids long. The CDR3 bases are TGTGCCAGCAGCTTGGTTTCTGGTCAAGAGACCCAGTACTTC. Its protein is CASSLVSGQETQYF.

CDR3: CASSQDGSGRSVNEQFF. Written as DNA, the CDR3 is TGTGCCAGCAGCCAAGATGGCTCGGGAAGGTCTGTCAATGAGCAGTTCTTC. This chain links TRBV14 with TRBJ2-1, with D perhaps TRBD2 (5 bases). Trimming cost V 0 bases and J 6 bases, with 18 bases left between them. CDR1 SGHDN and CDR2 FVKESK come from the germline V gene. The CDR3 covers 17 residues.

The V and J genes are TRBV24-1 and TRBJ2-4; 9 bases line up with TRBD1. V lost 8 bases and J lost 0; bases outside the gene matches: 13. This CDR3 contains 18 residues. Looked up from germline, CDR1 is KGHDR and CDR2 is SFDVKD. Here the CDR3 reads CATNCRDRDRVAKNIQYF. The DNA of the CDR3 is TGTGCCACCAATTGCCGGGACAGGGACAGGGTAGCCAAAAACATTCAGTACTTC.

The chain couples TRBV7-2 to TRBJ2-1; 9 bases match TRBD1. The V segment lost 5 bases and the J segment 0 bases; nucleotides outside the gene matches: 2. From germline, CDR1 is SGHTA and CDR2 FQGNSA. CDR3 length: 15 amino acids. The CDR3 DNA sequence: TGTGCCAGCAGCCGGACAGGGGCCTCCTACAATGAGCAGTTCTTC. Translation gives CASSRTGASYNEQFF. Based on the CDR3 plus reference TRBV7-2 and TRBJ2-1, the full variable domain is GAGVSQSPSNKVTEKGKDVELRCDPISGHTALYWYRQSLGQGLEFLIYFQGNSAPDKSGLPSDRFSAERTGGSVSTLTIQRTQQEDSAVYLCASSRTGASYNEQFFGPGTRLTVL.

The rearrangement links TRBV5-1 to TRBJ1-2, with 8 bases aligning to TRBD1. This CDR3 has 12 residues. Germline CDR1 and CDR2: SGHRS and YFSETQ. Unmatched junction bases numbered 1, after V lost 0 bases and J lost 9 bases. CDR3 DNA sequence: TGCGCCAGCAGCTTGGGACAGGGGAGCTACACCTTC. As protein: CASSLGQGSYTF.

This sequence joins TRBV7-9 and TRBJ2-1, with 7 bases aligning to TRBD2. Trimming cost V 6 bases and J 5 bases; bases outside gene matches: 4. The CDR3 spans 13 residues. Germline CDR1 is SEHNR and CDR2 is FQNEAQ (reference sequence). The CDR3 protein is CASSWGGDNEQFF. The CDR3, as DNA: TGTGCCAGCAGTTGGGGGGGAGACAATGAGCAGTTCTTC.

There are a few counts of this clonotype. The chain has TRBV7-9 and TRBJ1-6, with TRBD1 matching over 7 bases. CDR1 and CDR2 from the germline V gene are SEHNR and FQNEAQ (reference sequence). This CDR3 contains 14 residues. V shed 5 bases, J shed 6 bases, and the junction held 4 bases outside the gene matches. This CDR3 is CASSRGQANSPLHF. The CDR3 DNA follows: TGTGCCAGCAGCCGCGGACAGGCTAATTCACCCCTCCACTTT.

This clonotype came up a few times. V and J are TRBV3-1 and TRBJ2-1; 11 bases are a match to TRBD2. Germline loops: CDR1 LGHDT, CDR2 YNNKEL (reference sequence). The ends lost 1 base at V and 9 bases at J; junction bases unmatched: 8. The CDR3 sequence is 16 residues long. The CDR3, as DNA: TGTGCCAGCAGCCAAGCCGGGACTAGCGGAACGGTTGAGCAGTTCTTC. As protein: CASSQAGTSGTVEQFF.

This clonotype appeared a few times. The rearrangement joins TRBV7-8 to TRBJ1-1; 9 nucleotides match TRBD1. Looked up from germline, CDR1 is SGHVS and CDR2 is FQNEAQ. V was pared by 1 base and J by 5 bases, with 2 bases of the junction left unmatched. This CDR3 contains 14 residues. The CDR3 spells CASSLGGQGTEAFF. CDR3 bases: TGTGCCAGCAGCTTAGGAGGACAGGGGACTGAAGCTTTCTTT.

V gene TRBV10-3 combines with J gene TRBJ2-1; weak D call: TRBD1 (6 bases). The CDR3 sequence is 16 residues long. V lost 0 bases and J 6 bases, leaving 15 bases between the germline ends. Germline CDR1 is ENHRY and CDR2 is SYGVKD. CDR3 in amino acids: CAISESTLRDTNEQFF. DNA for the CDR3: TGTGCCATCAGTGAGTCGACTCTGAGGGACACCAATGAGCAGTTCTTC.

The chain uses TRBV24-1 and TRBJ2-7; D possibly corresponds to TRBD1 (5 bases). V was pared by 12 bases and J by 0 bases, with 14 bases between. The CDR3 has 13 amino acids. Germline CDR1 reads KGHDR; CDR2 reads SFDVKD. This CDR3 reads CAPPSRDSYEQYF. CDR3 bases: TGTGCCCCACCAAGCAGGGACTCCTACGAGCAGTACTTC.

The genes are TRBV6-5 and TRBJ2-1, with 10 bases lining up with TRBD1. The CDR3 has 15 amino acids. Unmatched junction bases numbered 7, after V lost 6 bases and J lost 5 bases. Germline V gives CDR1 MNHEY, CDR2 SVGAGI. This chain's CDR3 is CASSELGTGDNEQFF. The DNA of the CDR3 is TGTGCCAGCAGCGAGCTTGGGACAGGGGACAATGAGCAGTTCTTC.

This clonotype was found a few times. The CDR3 DNA reads as TGCGCCAGCAGCCAAGAACGAGGGGTCGGCTATGGCTACACCTTC. This encodes CASSQERGVGYGYTF. The rearrangement uses TRBV4-1 and TRBJ1-2; D may be TRBD1 (5 bases). Trimming removed 0 bases at V and 4 bases at J, with 12 bases between. The CDR3 sequence is 15 residues long. In germline, CDR1 is MGHRA, CDR2 YSYEKL.

The sample holds a few counts of this clonotype. This chain connects TRBV6-2 or TRBV6-3 to TRBJ2-7; 9 bases are a match to TRBD1. The CDR3 covers 13 residues. Germline values: CDR1 MNHEY, CDR2 SVGEGT. J was trimmed by 2 bases and V by 6 bases; bases with no gene match: 2. The CDR3 DNA is TGTGCCAGCAGAGGGACAGGGACCTACGAGCAGTACGTC. It codes for CASRGTGTYEQYV.

V and J are TRBV20-1 and TRBJ2-7; D unresolved. The CDR3 runs to 10 residues. Deletions cut 6 bases from V and 5 bases from J, with 8 bases between. Germline V gives CDR1 DFQATT, CDR2 SNEGSKA (reference sequence). Written as DNA, the CDR3 is TGCAGTGCACTGGAGAACGAGCAGTACTTC. This sequence encodes CSALENEQYF.

V gene TRBV24-1 combines with J gene TRBJ1-1; D might be TRBD1 (5 bases). The V end was cut by 4 bases, the J end by 11 bases, with 19 bases between. The germline gives CDR1 KGHDR, CDR2 SFDVKD. There are 14 residues in the CDR3. The CDR3 spells CATSDTGTARRAFF. The CDR3 nucleotides read TGTGCCACCAGTGACACGGGGACCGCCCGCCGCGCTTTCTTT.

This clonotype was counted only a few times. The chain links TRBV14 to TRBJ2-7, with no clear D. Germline V CDR1 and CDR2: SGHDN, FVKESK. The V gene lost 0 bases and the J gene lost 1 base, with 7 bases spanning the gap. This CDR3 contains 14 residues. The CDR3 coding sequence is TGTGCCAGCAGCCAAGAACTGATTTCCTACGAGCAGTACTTC. Its translation: CASSQELISYEQYF.

The V gene is TRBV10-3, the J gene TRBJ2-7, with D tentatively TRBD1 or TRBD2 (6 bases each). Germline CDR1 reads ENHRY; CDR2 reads SYGVKD. The CDR3 runs 15 residues. V was cut by 0 bases and J by 6 bases, with 15 bases left in between. The CDR3 DNA is TGTGCCATCAGTGAGTCCCACCAAGGGGGGTTCGAGCAGTACGTC. It specifies CAISESHQGGFEQYV.